One sample yielded the 17 T cell receptor beta chains listed below, sequenced in a study of blood T cells in healthy people across ages. With a J-beta primer mix and a sample-barcoded 5' primer, a second PCR ran roughly 6 to 11 cycles. TCRdb analysed the 5' RACE reads with MiXCR anew, one entry per CDR3 protein. The sample consists of 350,000 to 450,000 distinct CDR3 sequences, about 49% of them appearing once. The source material was blood. Receptors were obtained from a man in his 60s in good health.

This clonotype has a handful of counts. This chain's CDR3 is CSVDPSGNTGELFF. Here the CDR3 DNA reads TGCAGCGTTGACCCTAGCGGAAACACCGGGGAGCTGTTTTTT. This rearrangement joins TRBV29-1 to TRBJ2-2, with 7 bases aligning to TRBD2. This CDR3 comprises 14 residues. Germline V gives CDR1 SQVTM, CDR2 ANQGSEA. The V gene end was trimmed by 3 bases and the J gene end by 2 bases; junction bases not matched to a gene: 3.

This rearrangement joins TRBV11-2 to TRBJ2-1; TRBD2 agrees at 8 bases. This CDR3 spans 14 amino acids. V shed 0 bases, J shed 10 bases, and the junction held 5 bases outside the gene matches. The germline CDR1 and CDR2 sequences are SGHAT and FQNNGV. The CDR3 loop is CASSLDRTSGEQFF. CDR3 sequence (DNA): TGTGCCAGCAGCTTAGATCGTACTAGCGGCGAGCAGTTCTTC.

This clonotype turned up a few times. The gene calls are TRBV24-1 and TRBJ2-3, with D tentatively TRBD2 (6 bases). The CDR3 length is 17 residues. V was shortened by 4 bases and J by 1 base, with 17 bases between the two germline ends. Germline V gene data show CDR1 as KGHDR and CDR2 as SFDVKD. The CDR3 loop is CATSDLVGGPGTDTQYF. The DNA for the CDR3 is TGTGCCACCAGTGACCTCGTGGGAGGTCCGGGCACAGATACGCAGTATTTT.

The genes are TRBV20-1 and TRBJ2-5; D might be TRBD2 (6 bases). The J call may be in error: the DNA end matches TRBJ2-7 better. The V gene's germline CDR1 is DFQATT and CDR2 SNEGSKA (reference sequence). CDR3 length equals 14 residues. The CDR3 nucleotides are TGCAGTGCTAGTCGAGGCGGGGTAGGATACGAGCAGTACTTC. It codes for CSASRGGVGYEQYF.

This chain joins TRBV5-4 and TRBJ1-4; TRBD1 is a possible D gene (5 bases). The CDR3 is 16 residues long. Trimming removed 1 base at V and 0 bases at J, with 10 bases between. The germline V gene has CDR1 SGHNT and CDR2 YYREEE (reference sequence). The CDR3 here is CASSLTGGTTNEKLFF. The CDR3 nucleotides read TGTGCCAGCAGCTTGACAGGAGGAACAACTAATGAAAAACTGTTTTTT.

This clonotype was counted only a few times. The chain is built from TRBV14 and TRBJ2-5; 9 nucleotides agree with TRBD2. V was clipped by 5 bases and J by 11 bases; unmatched bases: 15. In germline, CDR1 is SGHDN, CDR2 FVKESK. This CDR3 region has 15 residues. CDR3 residues: CASSISSGSGNEQYF. CDR3 bases: TGTGCCAGCAGCATTAGTAGCGGGAGTGGGAATGAGCAGTACTTC.

This clonotype occurred a few times. V gene TRBV24-1 combines with J gene TRBJ2-5, with D perhaps assigned TRBD1 or TRBD2 (5 bases each). Germline V gene lookup returns CDR1 KGHDR and CDR2 SFDVKD. The CDR3 has 15 residues. The V end was cut by 1 base, the J end by 2 bases, with 10 bases between. The CDR3 nucleotides are TGTGCCACCAGTGATTTCCGGGACGAACAAGAGACCCAGTACTTC. It specifies CATSDFRDEQETQYF.

This clonotype was found many times. V usage is TRBV30 and J usage is TRBJ1-2; TRBD1 might be the D (6 bases). CDR1 and CDR2 from the germline V gene are GTSNPN and SVGIG (reference sequence). The CDR3 is 13 amino acids. V lost 0 bases, J lost 8 bases, and 13 bases lay in between. The CDR3 loop is CAWSVGGLGGYTF. CDR3 nucleotides: TGTGCCTGGAGTGTCGGGGGGCTAGGGGGCTACACCTTC.

This clonotype was recorded many times. The chain joins TRBV5-1 to TRBJ2-1; a weak D match, TRBD2 (6 bases). There are 15 residues in the CDR3. Per germline, CDR1 SGHRS and CDR2 YFSETQ. Trimming removed 3 bases at V and 10 bases at J, with 20 bases between. In nucleotides, the CDR3 is TGCGCCAGCAGCTCTACGGGACTGGGGGTTGGGGAGCAGTTCTTC. Protein product: CASSSTGLGVGEQFF.

The chain recombines TRBV28 with TRBJ1-1, with 8 bases identical to TRBD1. CDR3 size: 15 residues. The V gene's germline CDR1 is MDHEN and CDR2 SYDVKM. Losses at the gene ends were 5 bases for V and 1 base for J; bases not matched to a gene: 6. The CDR3 spells CASSTRTGRNTEAFF. The CDR3 nucleotides are TGTGCCAGCAGTACCCGGACAGGGAGGAACACTGAAGCTTTCTTT.

The chain joins TRBV9 to TRBJ1-5; 8 bases map to TRBD1. Germline-derived CDR1 and CDR2 are SGDLS and YYNGEE. CDR3 length: 16 amino acids. V dropped 3 bases and J dropped 3; count of bases not matched to a gene: 8. CDR3: CASSAGQGSVNQPQHF. Written as DNA, the CDR3 is TGTGCCAGCAGCGCAGGACAGGGAAGCGTCAATCAGCCCCAGCATTTT.

This chain links TRBV7-2 with TRBJ1-4; 9 nucleotides match TRBD1. V dropped 5 bases and J dropped 0; count of bases not matched to a gene: 4. Germline V gene lookup returns CDR1 SGHTA and CDR2 FQGNSA. The CDR3 runs 16 residues. As DNA, the CDR3 is TGTGCCAGCAGCCCGGGACAGGGAGCAACTAATGAAAAACTGTTTTTT. Amino acids: CASSPGQGATNEKLFF.

The J gene is TRBJ1-5, the V gene TRBV30; D gene ambiguous. Germline values: CDR1 GTSNPN, CDR2 SVGIG (reference sequence). Trimming took 1 base from V and 2 from J, leaving 9 bases between them. This CDR3 spans 14 amino acids. The DNA of the CDR3 is TGTGCCTGGAGTGGTCAAGTTGGCAATCAGCCCCAGCATTTT. The encoded protein is CAWSGQVGNQPQHF.

The chain's CDR3 is CAISGAGGPTEQFF. The CDR3 DNA reads as TGTGCCATCAGTGGGGCGGGGGGCCCCACCGAGCAGTTCTTC. The genes are TRBV10-3 and TRBJ2-1; 8 bases line up with TRBD2. CDR1 ENHRY and CDR2 SYGVKD come from the germline V gene. The CDR3 is 14 residues long. V lost 4 bases to trimming and J lost 10 bases; unmatched junction nucleotides: 9.

This rearrangement joins TRBV5-1 to TRBJ1-4; D remains ambiguous. Germline V gene sequence: CDR1 SGHRS, CDR2 YFSETQ. V gave up 5 bases and J gave up 7 bases, with 15 bases separating them. This CDR3 has 14 amino acids. CDR3 amino acids: CASSSSPEGEKLFF. The CDR3 DNA reads TGCGCCAGCAGTTCTAGCCCTGAAGGTGAAAAACTGTTTTTT.

V usage is TRBV2 and J usage is TRBJ1-4; D is ambiguous. Germline loops: CDR1 SNHLY, CDR2 FYNNEI. With 0 bases removed from V and 8 bases from J, the gap between germline ends came to 13 bases. This CDR3 region has 15 residues. The chain's CDR3 is CASSEAIRVREKLFF. CDR3 DNA: TGTGCCAGCAGTGAAGCGATCCGGGTTCGGGAAAAACTGTTTTTT.

The chain couples TRBV6-5 to TRBJ1-2, with D unresolved. V lost 5 bases, J lost 7 bases, and 11 bases lay in between. This CDR3 spans 12 amino acids. Germline V lookup: CDR1 MNHEY, CDR2 SVGAGI. CDR3 DNA sequence: TGTGCCAGCAGTGCGAACTCGGGTGGCTACACCTTC. Translated, it gives CASSANSGGYTF.